This T cell receptor (beta chain) appears in the sequencing data of a study of T-cell reconstitution after alpha-beta-depleted transplantation in children. Researchers prepared the TCRbeta library using unique molecular identifiers, the study reports. TCRdb re-called the PCR reads with MiXCR, one entry per CDR3 protein. The table has hundreds of thousands of distinct CDR3 sequences, about 10% seen once. Concerning this clonotype itself: One end of the junction is discordant with germline, which a read error may explain.

This CDR3 has 15 residues. CDR1 and CDR2 (germline): SGHTA, FQGTGA. The TCR comes from a human donor who donated a stem cell graft to a child with SCID. The specimen comprised PBMCs from the stem cell graft donor, sampled from the stem cell graft. The V and J genes are TRBV7-3 and TRBJ2-1; D is unclear. CDR3 protein: CASSLLPSSNNEQFF. The CDR3 DNA follows: TGTGCCAGCAGCTTACTTCCGAGCTCCAACAATGAGCAGTTCTTC.